The entry below gives a single T cell receptor (beta chain) sequence along with its context. The specificity of this receptor is unknown. A read error may account for a junction end that differs from germline. TRB sequencing used genomic DNA with the immunoSEQ assay at survey resolution or the hsTCRB kit. As for the original processing: The immunoSEQ software handled initial read processing, and the LymphoSeq R package was used for repertoire analyses. Clonality was computed as 1 minus normalized Shannon entropy; Gini coefficient was also calculated for each TRB dataset. Phenotypes of unsorted samples were inferred by mapping TRB sequences from sorted subsets of the recipient or donor onto unsorted samples of the same recipient. TCRdb provides this immuneACCESS table in a form limited to in-frame rearrangements. Some clones are lacking; in checked studies, under half of them reflect an unresolved V gene, and why the rest are absent is not known. V, J and clone size reflect that table, while D and trimming were determined from the DNA. This sample is represented by 20,000 to 25,000 clones; about 76% of them were singletons. Over 0.65% of the sample goes to the ten largest clones.

These data come from a study of T cells after posttransplantation cyclophosphamide (dated by TCRdb to between 2015 and 2016). Background on the whole study: Using TRB sequencing, the study followed how the T cell repertoire rebuilt after myeloablative bone marrow transplantation with posttransplantation cyclophosphamide given as GVHD prophylaxis. Antigen receptor sequencing was done on samples from around 32 PTCy-treated patients and from approximately 16 related bone marrow donors of those patients. Blood from all 30 or so PTCy patients who had 1-year posttransplant specimens underwent TRB sequencing. In 3 patients, up to about 3 additional blood samples taken between 2 and 5.2 years after transplant also underwent TRB sequencing, as did pretransplant blood from 4 patients. Because TRA and TRB clonality correlated tightly in 8 to 10 samples, the subsequent TCR analyses were limited to TRB only. Public TRB sequences were searched against a database of over 3,500 sequences associated with responses to pathogens, tumor antigens, self-antigens and alloantigens.

The full study reports these points: The TRB repertoires of T cells infiltrating skin or GI tract showed only limited overlap with the TRB repertoires of T cells in blood. Donor-recipient similarity was low at 1-2 months but increased during the first year, and donor CD8+ memory clones often dominated later blood repertoires. Across 45 or so patients, TRB clonality was highly associated with recipient CMV seropositivity and CMV reactivation, and PTCy diversity was similar to diversity in CNI/methotrexate controls.

The CDR3 has 15 amino acids, counting the end cysteine and phenylalanine. The kept DNA is CDR3 alone, 45 bases in frame from the first base. CDR1 SGHRS and CDR2 YFSETQ were looked up in the germline V gene. On the day of marrow donation, related bone marrow donors gave peripheral blood samples. Mononuclear cells from peripheral blood and bone marrow were separated by Ficoll-Hypaque density centrifugation and then cryopreserved. CD4+ and CD8+ T cells, including naive and memory subsets, were sorted by FACS on a FACSAria II. The chain joins TRBV5-1 to TRBJ2-7, and 14 junctional nucleotides match TRBD2. This clonotype was obtained from a woman aged 55-69 years in good health, CMV-negative, and a related stem cell transplant donor. Sequenced sample: memory CD4+ T cells sorted from PBMCs. The CDR3 region has the sequence CASSLGTSGRGEQYF. The bases are TGCGCCAGCAGTTTGGGGACTAGCGGGAGAGGCGAGCAGTACTTC. Where the CDR3 stops, the reference TRBV5-1 and TRBJ2-7 genes take over; the full variable domain is KAGVTQTPRYLIKTRGQQVTLSCSPISGHRSVSWYQQTPGQGLQFLFEYFSETQRNKGNFPGRFSGRQFSNSRSEMNVSTLELGDSALYLCASSLGTSGRGEQYFGPGTRLTVT.